This T cell receptor beta chain was documented in a study of cytomegalovirus exposure and HLA in healthy donors. Study-level information: Genotyping showed around 80% of approximately 430 donors falling in the Caucasian-associated ancestry cluster.

About this clone: Antigen: not known.

The donors, nominally healthy at sampling, likely had unrecorded immune exposures. Notes on the study in general: Earlier results showed most TCR beta V segments being productive about 87% or about 30% of the time. Other equally common chains were less clonally expanded than HLA-associated TCR beta chains, a later analysis showed.

The CDR3 is 14 residues long. Between the trimmed V and J ends, which lost 0 bases and 5 bases, there was a span of 10 bases. Looked up from germline, CDR1 is MNHEY and CDR2 is SVGAGI. PCR employed 60 Vbeta and 13 Jbeta primers. TCRdb's table, derived via immunoSEQ multiplex PCR, lists solely in-frame clones and lacks some. This sample has 150,000 to 180,000 clones, with 60% to 85% found just once. The rearrangement joins TRBV6-5 to TRBJ1-2; possible D gene TRBD1, 6 bases. The source is a woman aged 35 to 49 in good health and CMV-seronegative. Input material: PBMCs. In nucleotides, the CDR3 is TGTGCCAGCAGTTACTCTACAGGGTGGTATGGCTACACCTTC. Amino acids: CASSYSTGWYGYTF.